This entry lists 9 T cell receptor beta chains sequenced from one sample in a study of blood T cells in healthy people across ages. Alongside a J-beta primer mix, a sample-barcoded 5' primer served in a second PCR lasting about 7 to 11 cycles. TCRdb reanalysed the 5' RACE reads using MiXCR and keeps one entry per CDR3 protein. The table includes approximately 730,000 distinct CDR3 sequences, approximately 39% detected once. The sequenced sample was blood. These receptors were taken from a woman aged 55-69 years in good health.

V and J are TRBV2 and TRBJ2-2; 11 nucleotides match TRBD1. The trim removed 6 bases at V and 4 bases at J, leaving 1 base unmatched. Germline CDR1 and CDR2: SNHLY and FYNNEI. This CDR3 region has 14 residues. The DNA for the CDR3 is TGTGCCAGCAGGGGGACAGGGGGCACCGGGGAGCTGTTTTTT. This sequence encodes CASRGTGGTGELFF. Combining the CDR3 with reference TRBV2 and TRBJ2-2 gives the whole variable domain EPEVTQTPSHQVTQMGQEVILRCVPISNHLYFYWYRQILGQKVEFLVSFYNNEISEKSEIFDDQFSVERPDGSNFTLKIRSTKLEDSAMYFCASRGTGGTGELFFGEGSRLTVL.

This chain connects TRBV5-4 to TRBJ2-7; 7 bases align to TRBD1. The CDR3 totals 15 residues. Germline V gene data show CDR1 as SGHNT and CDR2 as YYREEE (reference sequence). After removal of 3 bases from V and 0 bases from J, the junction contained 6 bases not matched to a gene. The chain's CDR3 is CASSSPGQTSYEQYF. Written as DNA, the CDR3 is TGTGCCAGCAGCTCTCCGGGACAGACCTCCTACGAGCAGTACTTC.

The CDR3 is CASSHLKGGTGSTDTQYF. For the CDR3, the DNA is TGCGCCAGCAGCCATTTAAAGGGAGGGACCGGCAGCACAGATACGCAGTATTTT. This chain links TRBV4-1 with TRBJ2-3, with 7 bases matching TRBD2. Germline V lookup: CDR1 MGHRA, CDR2 YSYEKL. The CDR3 has 18 amino acids. J gave up 0 bases and V 3 bases, and 12 bases lay outside the gene matches.

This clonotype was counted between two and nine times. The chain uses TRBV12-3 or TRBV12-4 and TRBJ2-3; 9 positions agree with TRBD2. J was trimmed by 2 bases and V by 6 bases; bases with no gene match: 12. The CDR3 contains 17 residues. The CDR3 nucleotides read TGTGCCAGCAGCCAAAGCCGACTAGCGGATCTCACAGATACGCAGTATTTT. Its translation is CASSQSRLADLTDTQYF.

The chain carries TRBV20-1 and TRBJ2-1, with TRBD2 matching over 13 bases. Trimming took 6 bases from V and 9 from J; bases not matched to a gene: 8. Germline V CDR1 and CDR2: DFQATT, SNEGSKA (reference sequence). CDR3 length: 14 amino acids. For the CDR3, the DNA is TGCAGTGCACTTACTAGCGGGGGGGCGAGTGAGCAGTTCTTC. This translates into CSALTSGGASEQFF.

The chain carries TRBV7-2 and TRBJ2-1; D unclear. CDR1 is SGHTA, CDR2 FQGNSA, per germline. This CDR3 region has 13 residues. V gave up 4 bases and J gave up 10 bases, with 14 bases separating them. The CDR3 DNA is TGTGCCAGCAGCTACCAAAGCTCCTACGAGCAGTTCTTC. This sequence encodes CASSYQSSYEQFF.

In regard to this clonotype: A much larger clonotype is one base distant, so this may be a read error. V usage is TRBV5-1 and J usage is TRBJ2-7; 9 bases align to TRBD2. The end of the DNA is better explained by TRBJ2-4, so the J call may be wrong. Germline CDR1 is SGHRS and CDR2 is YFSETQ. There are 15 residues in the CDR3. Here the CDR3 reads CASGYRSGGKDIQYF. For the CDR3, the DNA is TGCGCCAGCGGTTACCGTAGCGGGGGAAAAGACATTCAGTACTTC.

The CDR3 region is CASRTAAEKLFF. CDR3 bases: TGTGCCAGCAGGACGGCGGCTGAAAAACTGTTTTTT. This rearrangement joins TRBV27 to TRBJ1-4, with D unclear. Trimming left V 6 bases short and J 7 bases short, with 9 bases between. The CDR3 has 12 residues. Germline V gene lookup returns CDR1 MNHEY and CDR2 SMNVEV (reference sequence).

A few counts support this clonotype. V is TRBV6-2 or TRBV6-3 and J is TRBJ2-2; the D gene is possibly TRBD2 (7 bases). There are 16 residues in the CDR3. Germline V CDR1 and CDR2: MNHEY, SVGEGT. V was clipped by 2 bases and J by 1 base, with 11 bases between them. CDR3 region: CASSYPRGGNTGELFF. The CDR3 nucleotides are TGTGCCAGCAGTTACCCAAGGGGGGGGAACACCGGGGAGCTGTTTTTT.